The sequence of this T cell receptor beta chain was determined in a study of blood T cells in healthy people across ages. Whole-study results and caveats: More naive CD4+ cells and higher diversity were found in long-lived than in aged donors. Diversity estimated from one million T cells was considered an underestimate.

Combining a sample-barcoded 5' primer with a J-beta primer mix, a second PCR ran for 7 to 11 cycles. TCRdb re-analysed the 5' RACE reads in MiXCR, keeping a single row per CDR3 protein. The data show more than 1,400,000 distinct CDR3 sequences, 42% seen once. V was cut by 5 bases and J by 5 bases, with 22 bases left in between. The CDR3 has 17 residues. Germline V gene sequence: CDR1 SEHNR, CDR2 FQNEAQ (reference sequence). A remark on this clonotype: The target antigen is unknown.

The sample consisted of blood. The chain uses TRBV7-9 and TRBJ2-1; a weak D match, TRBD1 (6 bases). This receptor was identified in a woman aged 18-29 years in good health. The CDR3 loop is CASSIVGQSRGHNEQFF. CDR3 coding DNA: TGTGCCAGCAGCATAGTCGGACAGTCAAGAGGACACAATGAGCAGTTCTTC.